These 16 T cell receptor beta chains originate from one sample sequenced in a study of T cell responses to AZD1222 COVID-19 vaccine. Sequenced by immunoSEQ multiplex PCR; TCRdb stores in-frame clones only, minus some. The sample consists of approximately 180,000 clones, 90% to 95% of them appearing once. The sequences come from peripheral blood, collected on day 0 of AZD1222 vaccination. The receptors shown here come from an adult in good health.

The V gene is TRBV18, the J gene TRBJ2-5; D is undetermined. Germline values: CDR1 KGHSH, CDR2 LQKENI. Between the trimmed V and J ends, which lost 3 bases and 2 bases, there was a span of 16 bases. CDR3 length: 16 residues. The CDR3 DNA reads as TGTGCCAGCTCACCCCTCCAGGCCGGGCTACAAGAGACCCAGTACTTC. Its translation: CASSPLQAGLQETQYF.

The chain combines TRBV19 with TRBJ2-7; D is perhaps TRBD2 (7 bases). Germline V gene lookup returns CDR1 LNHDA and CDR2 SQIVND (reference sequence). CDR3 length: 15 amino acids. Trimming removed 1 base from V and 2 bases from J, with 12 bases in between. For the CDR3, the DNA is TGTGCCAGTAGTATAGGGGGGGGCCCGACCTACGAGCAGTACTTC. Its protein product is CASSIGGGPTYEQYF.

This clone was picked up one time. This sequence joins TRBV30 and TRBJ1-1; 9 positions agree with TRBD1. V lost 2 bases and J lost 0; bases outside the gene matches: 7. CDR1 is GTSNPN, CDR2 SVGIG, per germline (reference sequence). The CDR3 totals 16 residues. CDR3 DNA sequence: TGTGCCTGGAGTACAGGGGGCGTCTCCATGAACACTGAAGCTTTCTTT. Amino acids: CAWSTGGVSMNTEAFF. Supplemented by reference TRBV30 and TRBJ1-1, the full variable domain reads SQTIHQWPATLVQPVGSPLSLECTVEGTSNPNLYWYRQAAGRGLQLLFYSVGIGQISSEVPQNLSASRPQDRQFILSSKKLLLSDSGFYLCAWSTGGVSMNTEAFFGQGTRLTVV.

The chain recombines TRBV5-4 with TRBJ2-1; 7 bases fit TRBD1. Per the germline V gene, CDR1 is SGHNT and CDR2 is YYREEE (reference sequence). CDR3 length equals 15 residues. With V trimmed by 0 bases and J by 0 bases, 0 bases remained unmatched. For the CDR3, the DNA is TGTGCCAGCAGCTTGGGACAGGGCTCCTACAATGAGCAGTTCTTC. Protein sequence: CASSLGQGSYNEQFF.

The V gene is TRBV13, the J gene TRBJ2-2, with D tentatively TRBD2 (5 bases). With 6 bases removed from V and 8 bases from J, the gap between germline ends came to 16 bases. The CDR3 is 14 amino acids. Germline V gene lookup returns CDR1 PRHDT and CDR2 FYEKMQ (reference sequence). CDR3 in amino acids: CASRKMGGPGELFF. CDR3 DNA sequence: TGTGCCAGCAGAAAAATGGGCGGGCCAGGGGAGCTGTTTTTT.

This chain uses TRBV15 with TRBJ1-1; D may be TRBD1 (5 bases). Germline V CDR1 and CDR2: LNHNV, YYDKDF (reference sequence). The CDR3 is made up of 13 amino acids. Trimming pared 6 bases from V and 1 base from J, leaving 9 bases between. CDR3 in amino acids: CATSSGPNTEAFF. CDR3 DNA sequence: TGTGCCACCAGTTCGGGACCGAACACTGAAGCTTTCTTT.

The rearrangement joins TRBV7-8 to TRBJ1-1; D is unclear. Germline V gene sequence: CDR1 SGHVS, CDR2 FQNEAQ. The CDR3 loop spans 15 amino acids. Trimming left V 7 bases short and J 1 base short, with 16 bases between. The CDR3 sequence: CASTRIGPWNTEAFF. CDR3 DNA: TGTGCCAGCACCCGAATAGGACCCTGGAACACTGAAGCTTTCTTT.

V gene TRBV5-4 combines with J gene TRBJ2-3; TRBD1 matches at 9 bases. This CDR3 comprises 15 residues. Trimming cost V 7 bases and J 3 bases; bases outside gene matches: 9. Germline V CDR1 and CDR2: SGHNT, YYREEE (reference sequence). CDR3 region: CASCQQGAITDTQYF. The CDR3, as DNA: TGTGCCAGCTGTCAACAGGGGGCTATTACAGATACGCAGTATTTT.

The CDR3 here is CASSVGQGLMNTEAFF. DNA of the CDR3: TGTGCCAGCAGCGTAGGGCAGGGACTCATGAACACTGAAGCTTTCTTT. The rearrangement joins TRBV9 to TRBJ1-1, with D perhaps matching TRBD1 (5 bases). Trimming removed 0 bases at V and 0 bases at J, with 12 bases between. The CDR3 covers 16 residues. In germline, CDR1 is SGDLS, CDR2 YYNGEE.

The chain has TRBV5-4 and TRBJ1-2; 7 bases align to TRBD1. The CDR3 has 17 amino acids. The germline V gene has CDR1 SGHNT and CDR2 YYREEE (reference sequence). V lost 3 bases to trimming and J lost 2 bases; unmatched junction nucleotides: 13. CDR3 in amino acids: CASSSDPTGLGNYGYTF. CDR3 sequence (DNA): TGTGCCAGCAGCTCAGATCCGACAGGGCTCGGGAACTATGGCTACACCTTC. Together with reference TRBV5-4 and TRBJ1-2, the CDR3 gives the full variable domain: ETGVTQSPTHLIKTRGQQVTLRCSSQSGHNTVSWYQQALGQGPQFIFQYYREEENGRGNFPPRFSGLQFPNYSSELNVNALELDDSALYLCASSSDPTGLGNYGYTFGSGTRLTVV.

The chain links TRBV4-2 to TRBJ2-2, with 7 bases lining up with TRBD2. The CDR3 consists of 18 residues. V shed 5 bases and J 0 bases; nucleotides not matched to a gene: 12. The germline V gene has CDR1 LGHNA and CDR2 YNFKEQ. CDR3 region: CASSRSSSGGTNTGELFF. The CDR3 region has the DNA TGTGCCAGCAGCAGGTCGAGTTCGGGAGGAACGAACACCGGGGAGCTGTTTTTT.

The rearrangement joins TRBV6-5 to TRBJ1-5, with D hard to call. The CDR3 is 14 residues long. Trimming shortened V by 6 bases and J by 0 bases, and 9 bases separated the two germline ends. From germline, CDR1 is MNHEY and CDR2 SVGAGI. The CDR3 sequence is CASSRDNSNQPQHF. As DNA, the CDR3 is TGTGCCAGCAGCCGAGACAATAGCAATCAGCCCCAGCATTTT.

The chain recombines TRBV15 with TRBJ1-2; 7 positions match TRBD1. The CDR3 runs 16 residues. V was pared by 2 bases and J by 1 base, with 7 bases of the junction left unmatched. CDR1 and CDR2 from the germline V gene are LNHNV and YYDKDF (reference sequence). CDR3 nucleotide sequence: TGTGCCACCAGCAGAATCCACAGGGGACTTAACTATGGCTACACCTTC. Residues: CATSRIHRGLNYGYTF. The whole variable domain, remainder taken from reference TRBV15 and TRBJ1-2, is DAMVIQNPRYQVTQFGKPVTLSCSQTLNHNVMYWYQQKSSQAPKLLFHYYDKDFNNEADTPDNFQSRRPNTSFCFLDIRSPGLGDTAMYLCATSRIHRGLNYGYTFGSGTRLTVV.

The chain carries TRBV19 and TRBJ1-4; tentatively, D is TRBD1 (6 bases). Germline CDR1 LNHDA, CDR2 SQIVND (reference sequence). Trimming took 9 bases from V and 0 from J, leaving 11 bases between them. The CDR3 has 14 amino acids. The CDR3 DNA reads as TGTGCCAGCCGACAGGTTGCAACTAATGAAAAACTGTTTTTT. It yields the protein CASRQVATNEKLFF.

The gene calls are TRBV6-2 or TRBV6-3 and TRBJ2-1; D not certain. V lost 1 base to trimming and J lost 0 bases, with 10 bases between them. The germline V gene encodes CDR1 MNHEY and CDR2 SVGEGT. There are 16 residues in the CDR3. This chain's CDR3 is CASSYFGRSSYNEQFF. The CDR3 DNA reads as TGTGCCAGCAGTTACTTCGGCAGGAGCTCCTACAATGAGCAGTTCTTC.

CDR3 bases: TGTGCCACCAGTGACGGGGGGAGGTACGAGCAGTACTTC. This encodes CATSDGGRYEQYF. V is TRBV24-1 and J is TRBJ2-7; 7 bases line up with TRBD2. CDR3 length: 13 amino acids. V was pared by 4 bases and J by 4 bases, with 3 bases of the junction left unmatched. The germline gives CDR1 KGHDR, CDR2 SFDVKD.